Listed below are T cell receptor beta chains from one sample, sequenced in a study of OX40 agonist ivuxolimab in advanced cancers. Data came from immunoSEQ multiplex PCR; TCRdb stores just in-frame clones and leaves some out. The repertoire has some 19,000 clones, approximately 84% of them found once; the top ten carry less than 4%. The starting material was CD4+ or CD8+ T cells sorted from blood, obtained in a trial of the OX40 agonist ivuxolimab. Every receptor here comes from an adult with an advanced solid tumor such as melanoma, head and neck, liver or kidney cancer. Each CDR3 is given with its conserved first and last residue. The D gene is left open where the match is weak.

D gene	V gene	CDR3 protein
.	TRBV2	CASSDSGLSNEQYF
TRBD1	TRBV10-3	CAISEPGQGGYEQYF
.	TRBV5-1	CASSATWGEQYF
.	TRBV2	CASSDMGFSNEQFF
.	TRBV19	CASSSGGTAGSTQFF
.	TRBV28	CASSFTEGYGYTF
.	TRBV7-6	CASSLGGSGGEQFF
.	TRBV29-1	CSADIGPGYEQYF
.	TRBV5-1	CASSFQDDQETQYF
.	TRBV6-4	CASSADSSGANVLTF
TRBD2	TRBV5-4	CASSLLGSGLGEQYF
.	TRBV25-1	CASQGAYEQYF
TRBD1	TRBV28	CASRPGQGANTGELFF
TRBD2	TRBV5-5	CASSFASGPSNYEQYF
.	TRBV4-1	CASSQASPPVGLNTEAFF
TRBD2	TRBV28	CATTSGSHYSDTQYF
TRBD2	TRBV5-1	CASSPGLANNEQFF
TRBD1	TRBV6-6	CASSSGQGNTDTQYF
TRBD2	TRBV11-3	CASSKLAGDSNEQFF
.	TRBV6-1	CASTRSASTSYEQYF
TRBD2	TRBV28	CASSLSLRLAGNTDTQYF
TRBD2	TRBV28	CASSLGLAGGPSKEQYF
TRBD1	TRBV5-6	CASSYYRGRSDEQYF
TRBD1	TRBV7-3	CASSIQQGSYEQYF
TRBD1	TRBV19	CASSERDRAEDEQFF
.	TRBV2	CASSSRYGYTF
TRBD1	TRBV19	CASRDRVISAAGELFF
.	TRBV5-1	CASSSGRGNGYTF
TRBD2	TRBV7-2	CASSPGLAGVGTGELFF
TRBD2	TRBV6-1	CASKELAGEGETQYF
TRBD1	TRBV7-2	CASRLGTGREQYF
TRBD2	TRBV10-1	CASGLAGGSTGELFF
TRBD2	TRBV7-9	CASSRSGGLADTQYF
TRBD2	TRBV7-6	CASSLGSSGSGELFF
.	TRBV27	CASSLSGRTDYEQYF
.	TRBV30	CAWNGGSVGNTIYF
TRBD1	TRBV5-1	CASSSRQGAGEQYF
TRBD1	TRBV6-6	CASSWTGETDTQYF
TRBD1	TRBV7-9	CASSSRTGLQETQYF
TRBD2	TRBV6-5	CASSFTGTSGNEQYF
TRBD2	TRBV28	CASSLVASGSYEQYF
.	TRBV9	CASSSGRQGEQFF
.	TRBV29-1	CSVEDLRGTSYEQYF
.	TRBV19	CASSLGSANIQYF
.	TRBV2	CASSKGLLNQPQHF
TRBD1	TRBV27	CASGQGVGISYEQYF
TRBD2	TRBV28	CASSFSFGGETYEQYF
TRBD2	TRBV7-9	CASSKTSGRDTQYF
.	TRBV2	CASTDGGDTQYF
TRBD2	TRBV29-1	CSATGTSGIYEQYF
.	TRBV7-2	CASSSQGSSTNTEAFF